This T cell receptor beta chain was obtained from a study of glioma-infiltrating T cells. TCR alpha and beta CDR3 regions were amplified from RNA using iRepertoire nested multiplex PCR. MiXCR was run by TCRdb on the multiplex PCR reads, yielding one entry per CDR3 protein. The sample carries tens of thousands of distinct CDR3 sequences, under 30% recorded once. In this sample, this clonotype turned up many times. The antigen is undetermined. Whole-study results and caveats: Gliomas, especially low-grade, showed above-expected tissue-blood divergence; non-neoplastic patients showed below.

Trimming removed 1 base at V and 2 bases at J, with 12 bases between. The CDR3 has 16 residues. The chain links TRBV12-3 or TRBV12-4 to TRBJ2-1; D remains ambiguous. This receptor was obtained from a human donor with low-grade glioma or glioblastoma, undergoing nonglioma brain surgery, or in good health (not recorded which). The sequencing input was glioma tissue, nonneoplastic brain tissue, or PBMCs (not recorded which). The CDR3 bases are TGTGCCAGCAGTTTAGAGACCACACTACCCTACAATGAGCAGTTCTTC. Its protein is CASSLETTLPYNEQFF.